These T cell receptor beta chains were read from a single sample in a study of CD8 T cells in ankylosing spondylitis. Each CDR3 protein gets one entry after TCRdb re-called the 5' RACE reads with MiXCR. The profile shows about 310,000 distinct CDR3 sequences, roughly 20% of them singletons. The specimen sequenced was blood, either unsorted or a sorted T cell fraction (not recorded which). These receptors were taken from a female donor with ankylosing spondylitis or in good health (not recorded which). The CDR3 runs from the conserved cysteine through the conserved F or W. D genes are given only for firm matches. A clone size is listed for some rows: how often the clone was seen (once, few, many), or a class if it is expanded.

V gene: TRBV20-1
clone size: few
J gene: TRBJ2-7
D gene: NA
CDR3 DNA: TGCAGTGCTAGACCCTGGACCGAACCTTACGAGCAGTACTTC
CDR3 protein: CSARPWTEPYEQYF

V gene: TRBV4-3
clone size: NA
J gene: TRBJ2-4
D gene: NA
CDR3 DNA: TGCGCCAGCAGCAAAAGCCGACAGGTCATGAACATTCAGTACTTC
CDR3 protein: CASSKSRQVMNIQYF

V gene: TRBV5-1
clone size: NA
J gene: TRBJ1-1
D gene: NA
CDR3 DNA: TGCGCCAGCGCGGTGCGCCAGGGCAGGGACACTGAAGCTTTCTTT
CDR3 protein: CASAVRQGRDTEAFF

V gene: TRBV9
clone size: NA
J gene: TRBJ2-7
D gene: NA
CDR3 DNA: TGTGCCAGCAGCCAAACCAGTTCATGGAACGAGCAGTACTTC
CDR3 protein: CASSQTSSWNEQYF

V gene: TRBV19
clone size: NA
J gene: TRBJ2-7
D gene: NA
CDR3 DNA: TGTGCCAGTAGTACTGATCCCAGGGAAAGGATCTACGAGCAGTACTTC
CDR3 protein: CASSTDPRERIYEQYF

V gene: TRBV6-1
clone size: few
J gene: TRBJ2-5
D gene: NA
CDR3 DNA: TGTGCCAGCAGCCACCGACAGGGAGGGACCCAAGAGACCCAGTACTTC
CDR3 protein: CASSHRQGGTQETQYF

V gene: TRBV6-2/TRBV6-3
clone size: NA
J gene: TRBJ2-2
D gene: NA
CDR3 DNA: TGTGCCAGCAGTTACTCGGGGGGGCTGAACACCGGGGAGCTGTTTTTT
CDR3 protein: CASSYSGGLNTGELFF

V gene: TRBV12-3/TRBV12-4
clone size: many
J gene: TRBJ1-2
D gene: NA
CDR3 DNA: TGTGCCAGCAGTTTCTCAGACTCCTATGGCTACACCTTC
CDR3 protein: CASSFSDSYGYTF

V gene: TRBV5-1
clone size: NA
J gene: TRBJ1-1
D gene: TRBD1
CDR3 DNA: TGCGCCAGCAGCTGGGGGGGACAGGCTCGTGAAGCTTTCTTT
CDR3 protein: CASSWGGQAREAFF

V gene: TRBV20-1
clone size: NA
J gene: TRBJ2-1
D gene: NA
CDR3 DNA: TGCAGTGCTAGGGGGTACGATTCGTATGAGCAGTTCTTC
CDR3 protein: CSARGYDSYEQFF

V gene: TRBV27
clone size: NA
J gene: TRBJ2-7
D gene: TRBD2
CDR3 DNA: TGTGCCAGCAAAGGGAGGGAAAATTCCTACGAGCAGTACTTC
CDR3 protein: CASKGRENSYEQYF

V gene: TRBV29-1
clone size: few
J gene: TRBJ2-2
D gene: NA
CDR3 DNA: TGCAGCGTTGAAGTAAACAGAGGGACCGGGGAGCTGTTTTTT
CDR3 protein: CSVEVNRGTGELFF

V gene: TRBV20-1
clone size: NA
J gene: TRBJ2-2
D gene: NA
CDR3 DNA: TGCAGTGCTAGTATCGTCGCCGGGGAGCTGTTTTTT
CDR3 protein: CSASIVAGELFF

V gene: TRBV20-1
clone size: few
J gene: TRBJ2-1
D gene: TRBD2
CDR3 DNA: TGCTCAACTAGCGGGAGTATTGGTGAGCAGTTCTTC
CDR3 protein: CSTSGSIGEQFF

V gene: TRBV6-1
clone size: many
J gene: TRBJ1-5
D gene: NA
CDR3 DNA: TGTGCCAGCAGCCGGCAGGGCAATCAGCCCCAGCATTTT
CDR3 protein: CASSRQGNQPQHF

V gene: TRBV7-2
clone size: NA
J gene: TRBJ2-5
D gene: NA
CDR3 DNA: TGTGCCAGCAGCAAGACGAGGGGCGAGGGAGAGACCCAGTACTTC
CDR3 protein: CASSKTRGEGETQYF

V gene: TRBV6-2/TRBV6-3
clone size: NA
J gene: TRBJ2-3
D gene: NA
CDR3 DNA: TGTGCCAGCAGTTATGGGGCGGGGTTCACAGATACGCAGTATTTT
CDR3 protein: CASSYGAGFTDTQYF

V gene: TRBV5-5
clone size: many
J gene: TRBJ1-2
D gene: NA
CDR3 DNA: TGTGCCAGCAGCCGGACCAGGGTTAACTATGGCTACACCTTC
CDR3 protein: CASSRTRVNYGYTF

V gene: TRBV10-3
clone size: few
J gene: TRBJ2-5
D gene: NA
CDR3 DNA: TGTGCCATCACGGCCCGCGCGGGGGAGACCCAGTACTTC
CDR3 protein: CAITARAGETQYF

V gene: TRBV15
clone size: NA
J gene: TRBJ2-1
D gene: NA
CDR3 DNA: TGTGCCACCAGCAAGGGGGCGGGGGTCTACAATGAGCAGTTCTTC
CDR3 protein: CATSKGAGVYNEQFF

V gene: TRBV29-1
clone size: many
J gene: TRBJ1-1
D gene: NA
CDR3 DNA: TGCAGCGTTGATGAGGGGAACACTGAAGCTTTCTTT
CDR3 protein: CSVDEGNTEAFF

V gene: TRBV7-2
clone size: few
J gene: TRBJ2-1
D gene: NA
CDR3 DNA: TGTGCCAGCAGTTTGATTAGCGGTAGCTCCTACAATGAGCAGTTCTTC
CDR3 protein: CASSLISGSSYNEQFF

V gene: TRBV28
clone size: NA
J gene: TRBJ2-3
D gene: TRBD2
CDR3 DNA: TGTGCCAGCAGTTTATTAGGCACTAGCGGGAGGCTGAGGACAGATACGCAGTATTTT
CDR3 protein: CASSLLGTSGRLRTDTQYF

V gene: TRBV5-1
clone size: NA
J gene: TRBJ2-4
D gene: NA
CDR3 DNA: TGCGCCAGCAGCCTCGGTGGGGACATTCAGTACTTC
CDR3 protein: CASSLGGDIQYF

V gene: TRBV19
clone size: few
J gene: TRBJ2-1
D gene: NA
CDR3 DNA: TGTGCCAGTAGTACGACGGGACGGAGCTCCTACAATGAGCAGTTCTTC
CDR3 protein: CASSTTGRSSYNEQFF

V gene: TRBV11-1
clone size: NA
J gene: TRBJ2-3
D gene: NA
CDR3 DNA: TGTGCCAGCAGCCCTCCACCTGGCCGAGGGAGGCCCACAGATACGCAGTATTTT
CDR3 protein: CASSPPPGRGRPTDTQYF

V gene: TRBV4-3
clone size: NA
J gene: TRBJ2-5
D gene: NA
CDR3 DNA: TGCGCCAGCAGCCAAGATATCAGCCCGGTGGAGACCCAGTACTTC
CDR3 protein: CASSQDISPVETQYF

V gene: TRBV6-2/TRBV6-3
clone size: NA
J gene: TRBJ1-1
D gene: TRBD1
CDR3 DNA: TGTGCCAGCAGTACCAGGGGGCCGGTGAACACTGAAGCTTTCTTT
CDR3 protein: CASSTRGPVNTEAFF

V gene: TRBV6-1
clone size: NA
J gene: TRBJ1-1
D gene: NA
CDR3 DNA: TGTGCCAGCAGGATGGGGCTAAACACTGAAGCTTTCTTT
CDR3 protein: CASRMGLNTEAFF

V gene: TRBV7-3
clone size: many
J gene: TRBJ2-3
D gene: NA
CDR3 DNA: TGTGCCAGCAGCACGGGAGCTACAGATACGCAGTATTTT
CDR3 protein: CASSTGATDTQYF

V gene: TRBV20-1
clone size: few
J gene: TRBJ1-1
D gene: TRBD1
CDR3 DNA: TGCAGTGCTATGACAGGGGGCGATAAGAACACTGAAGCTTTCTTT
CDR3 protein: CSAMTGGDKNTEAFF

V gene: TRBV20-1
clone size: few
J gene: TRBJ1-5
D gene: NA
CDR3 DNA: TGCAGTGCTGTTGGACGGATTAGCAATCAGCCCCAGCATTTT
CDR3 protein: CSAVGRISNQPQHF

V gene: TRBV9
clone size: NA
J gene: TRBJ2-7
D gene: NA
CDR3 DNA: TGTGCCAGCAGTAGCTTCGGGGGCTCCCTCCCCTACGAGCAGTACTTC
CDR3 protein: CASSSFGGSLPYEQYF

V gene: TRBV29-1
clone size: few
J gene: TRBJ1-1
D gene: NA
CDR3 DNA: TGCAGCGTAATATTCGGGCCCCCTGAGGGAGCTTTCTTT
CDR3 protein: CSVIFGPPEGAFF

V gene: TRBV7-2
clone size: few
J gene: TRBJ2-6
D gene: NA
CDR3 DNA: TGTGCCAGCAGCCCCAGATTTGGGGCCAACGTCCTGACTTTC
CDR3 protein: CASSPRFGANVLTF

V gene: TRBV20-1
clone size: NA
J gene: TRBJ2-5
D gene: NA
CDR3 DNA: TGCAGTGCTGGCTCCCTAGTGCCACAGGAGACCCAGTACTTC
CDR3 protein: CSAGSLVPQETQYF

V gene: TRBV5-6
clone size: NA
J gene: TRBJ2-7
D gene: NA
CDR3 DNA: TGTGCCAGCAGCCGCCCGCCAGGGAGCGGCGAGCAGTACTTC
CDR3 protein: CASSRPPGSGEQYF

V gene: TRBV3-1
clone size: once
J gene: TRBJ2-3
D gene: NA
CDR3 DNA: TGTGCCAGCAGCCAAGCCCAACACGGGCCGGATACGCAGTATTTT
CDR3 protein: CASSQAQHGPDTQYF

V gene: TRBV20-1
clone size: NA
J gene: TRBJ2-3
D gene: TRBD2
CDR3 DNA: TGCAGTGCTAGACCCAATCTAGCGGTTAGCACAGATACGCAGTATTTT
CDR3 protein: CSARPNLAVSTDTQYF

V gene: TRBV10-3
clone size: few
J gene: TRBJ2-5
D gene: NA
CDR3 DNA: TGTGCCATCAGTGACAGGGGGGTAGAGACCCAGTACTTC
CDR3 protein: CAISDRGVETQYF

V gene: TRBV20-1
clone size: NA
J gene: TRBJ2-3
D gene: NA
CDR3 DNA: TGCAGTGCTCTTCGGAGAGGGAGGCCCGGTAGCACAGATACGCAGTATTTT
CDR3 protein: CSALRRGRPGSTDTQYF

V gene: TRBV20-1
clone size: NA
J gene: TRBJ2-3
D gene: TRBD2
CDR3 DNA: TGCAGTGCTACAAGCGGGAGTGATGGCTCAGATACGCAGTATTTT
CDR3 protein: CSATSGSDGSDTQYF